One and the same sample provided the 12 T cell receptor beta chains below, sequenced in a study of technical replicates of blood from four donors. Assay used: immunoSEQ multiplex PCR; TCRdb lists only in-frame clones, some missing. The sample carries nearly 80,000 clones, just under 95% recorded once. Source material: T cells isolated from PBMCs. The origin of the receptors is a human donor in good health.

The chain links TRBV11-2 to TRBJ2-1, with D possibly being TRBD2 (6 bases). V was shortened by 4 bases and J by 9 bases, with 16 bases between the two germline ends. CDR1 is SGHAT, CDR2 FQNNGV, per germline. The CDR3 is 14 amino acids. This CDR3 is CASSSITTSFEQFF. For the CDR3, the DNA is TGTGCCAGCAGCTCCATAACCACTAGCTTTGAGCAGTTCTTC.

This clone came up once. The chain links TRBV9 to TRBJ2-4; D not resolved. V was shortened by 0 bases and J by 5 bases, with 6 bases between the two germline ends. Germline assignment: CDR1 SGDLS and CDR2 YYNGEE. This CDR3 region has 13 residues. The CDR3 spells CASSVGGENIQYF. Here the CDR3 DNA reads TGTGCCAGCAGCGTAGGCGGCGAAAACATTCAGTACTTC.

The DNA of the CDR3 is TGTGCCAGCAGTGAACAGCGGGAGAGGACAGATACGCAGTATTTT. Protein product: CASSEQRERTDTQYF. The chain joins TRBV6-1 to TRBJ2-3; 8 nucleotides line up with TRBD2. With 2 bases clipped from V and 3 bases from J, the junction kept 4 bases outside the gene matches. This CDR3 is built from 15 residues. In germline, CDR1 is MNHNS, CDR2 SASEGT.

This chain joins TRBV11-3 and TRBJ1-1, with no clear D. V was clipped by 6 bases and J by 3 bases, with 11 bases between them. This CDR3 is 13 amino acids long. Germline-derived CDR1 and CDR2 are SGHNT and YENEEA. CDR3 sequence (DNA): TGTGCCAGCAGTCTACAGTGGGACACTGAAGCTTTCTTT. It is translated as CASSLQWDTEAFF.

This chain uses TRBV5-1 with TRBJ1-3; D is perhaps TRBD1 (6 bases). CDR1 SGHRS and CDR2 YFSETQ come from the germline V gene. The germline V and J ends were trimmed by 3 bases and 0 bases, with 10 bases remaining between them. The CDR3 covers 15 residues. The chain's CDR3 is CASSSGHLSGNTIYF. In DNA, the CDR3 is TGCGCCAGCAGCTCGGGACACCTCTCTGGAAACACCATATATTTT.

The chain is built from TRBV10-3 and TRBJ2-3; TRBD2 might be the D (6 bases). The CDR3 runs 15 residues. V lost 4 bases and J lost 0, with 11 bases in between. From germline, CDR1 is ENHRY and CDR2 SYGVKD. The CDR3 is CAISAEGKSTDTQYF. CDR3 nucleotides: TGTGCCATCAGTGCGGAGGGGAAAAGCACAGATACGCAGTATTTT.

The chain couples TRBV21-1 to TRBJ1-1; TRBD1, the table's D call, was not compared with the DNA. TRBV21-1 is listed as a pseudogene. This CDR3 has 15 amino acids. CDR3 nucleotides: TGTGCCAGCAGCAAAAGTCCCAGGCGTTACCTCGAAGCTTTCTTT. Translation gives CASSKSPRRYLEAFF.

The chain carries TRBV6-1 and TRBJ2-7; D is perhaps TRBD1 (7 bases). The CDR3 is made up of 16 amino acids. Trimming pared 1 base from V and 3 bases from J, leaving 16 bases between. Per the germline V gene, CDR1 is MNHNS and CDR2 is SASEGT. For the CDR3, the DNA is TGTGCCAGCAGTGAAGTGGGGGGACAGAAACTCTACGAGCAGTACTTC. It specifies CASSEVGGQKLYEQYF.

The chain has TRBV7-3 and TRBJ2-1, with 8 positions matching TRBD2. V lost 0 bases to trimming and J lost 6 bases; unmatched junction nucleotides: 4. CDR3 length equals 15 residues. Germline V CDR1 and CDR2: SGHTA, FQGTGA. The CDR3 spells CASSLTSLAGNEQFF. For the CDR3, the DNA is TGTGCCAGCAGCTTAACGTCTCTAGCGGGCAATGAGCAGTTCTTC.

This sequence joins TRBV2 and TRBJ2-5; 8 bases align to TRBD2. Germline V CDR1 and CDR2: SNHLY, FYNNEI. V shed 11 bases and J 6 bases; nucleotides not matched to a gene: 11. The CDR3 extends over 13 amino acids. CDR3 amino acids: CASGGAGGKTQYF. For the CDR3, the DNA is TGTGCCTCCGGTGGGGCGGGAGGAAAGACCCAGTACTTC.

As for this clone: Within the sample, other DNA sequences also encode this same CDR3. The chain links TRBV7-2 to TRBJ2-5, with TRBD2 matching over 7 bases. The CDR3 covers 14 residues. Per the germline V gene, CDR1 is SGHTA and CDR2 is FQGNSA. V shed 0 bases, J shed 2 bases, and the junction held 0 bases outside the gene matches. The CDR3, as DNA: TGTGCCAGCAGCTTAGCGGGAGGGCAAGAGACCCAGTACTTC. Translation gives CASSLAGGQETQYF.

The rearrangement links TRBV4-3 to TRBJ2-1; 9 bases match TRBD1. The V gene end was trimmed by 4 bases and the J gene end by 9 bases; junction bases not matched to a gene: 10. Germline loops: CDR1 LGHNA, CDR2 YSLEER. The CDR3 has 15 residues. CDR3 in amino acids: CASSLLGQGRSEQFF. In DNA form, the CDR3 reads TGCGCCAGCAGCCTCCTAGGACAGGGGAGAAGTGAGCAGTTCTTC.